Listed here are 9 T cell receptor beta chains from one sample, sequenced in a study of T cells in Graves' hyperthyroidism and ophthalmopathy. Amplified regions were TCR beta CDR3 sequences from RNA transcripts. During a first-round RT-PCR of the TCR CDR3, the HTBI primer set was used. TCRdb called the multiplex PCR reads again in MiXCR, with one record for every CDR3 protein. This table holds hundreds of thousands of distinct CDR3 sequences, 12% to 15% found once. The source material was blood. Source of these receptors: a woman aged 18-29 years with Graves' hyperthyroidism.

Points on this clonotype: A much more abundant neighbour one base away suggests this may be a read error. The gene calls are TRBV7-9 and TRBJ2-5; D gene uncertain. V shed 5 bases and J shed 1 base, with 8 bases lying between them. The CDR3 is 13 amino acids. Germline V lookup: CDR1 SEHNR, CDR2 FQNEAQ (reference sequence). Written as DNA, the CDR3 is TGTGCCAGCAGCGGATGGGCCCAAGAGACCCAGTACTTC. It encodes CASSGWAQETQYF.

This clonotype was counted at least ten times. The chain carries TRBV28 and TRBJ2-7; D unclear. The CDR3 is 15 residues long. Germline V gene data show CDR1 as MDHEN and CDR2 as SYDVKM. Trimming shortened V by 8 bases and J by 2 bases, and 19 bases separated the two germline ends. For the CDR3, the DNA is TGTGCCAGCGGCAAGTCGTGGGTTGTGGCCTACGAGCAGTACTTC. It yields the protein CASGKSWVVAYEQYF.

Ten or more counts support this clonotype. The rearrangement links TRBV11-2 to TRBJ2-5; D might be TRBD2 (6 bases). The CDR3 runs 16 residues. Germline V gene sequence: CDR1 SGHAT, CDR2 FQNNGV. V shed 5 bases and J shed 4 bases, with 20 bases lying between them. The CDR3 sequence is CASSPGLPPGAETQYF. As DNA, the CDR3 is TGTGCCAGCAGCCCCGGACTCCCTCCGGGAGCAGAGACCCAGTACTTC.

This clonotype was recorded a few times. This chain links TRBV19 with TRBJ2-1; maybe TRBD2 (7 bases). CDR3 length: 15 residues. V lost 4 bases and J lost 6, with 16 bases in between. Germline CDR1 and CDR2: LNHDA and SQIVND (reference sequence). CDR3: CASSTPGGPGNEQFF. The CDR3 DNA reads TGTGCCAGTAGTACCCCGGGGGGCCCGGGCAATGAGCAGTTCTTC.

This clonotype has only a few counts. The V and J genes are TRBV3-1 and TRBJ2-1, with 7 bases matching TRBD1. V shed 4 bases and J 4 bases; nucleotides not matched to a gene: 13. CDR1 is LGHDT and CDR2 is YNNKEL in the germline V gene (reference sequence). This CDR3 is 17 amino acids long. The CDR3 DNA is TGTGCCAGCAGCCGACATCCGGGACAGTCTCTATACAATGAGCAGTTCTTC. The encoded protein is CASSRHPGQSLYNEQFF.

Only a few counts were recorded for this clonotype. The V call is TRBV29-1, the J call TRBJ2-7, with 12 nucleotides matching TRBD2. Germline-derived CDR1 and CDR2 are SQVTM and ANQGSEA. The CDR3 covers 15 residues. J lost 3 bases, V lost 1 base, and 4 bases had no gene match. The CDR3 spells CSVEVGLAGGYEQYF. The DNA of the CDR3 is TGCAGCGTTGAAGTGGGACTAGCGGGTGGCTACGAGCAGTACTTC.

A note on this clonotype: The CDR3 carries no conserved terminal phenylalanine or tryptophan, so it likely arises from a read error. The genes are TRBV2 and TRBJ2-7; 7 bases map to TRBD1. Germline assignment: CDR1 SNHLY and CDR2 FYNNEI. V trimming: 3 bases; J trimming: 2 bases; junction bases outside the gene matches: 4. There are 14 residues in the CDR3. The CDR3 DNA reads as TGTGCCAGCAGTGACTGGGACAGCACCTACGAGCAGTACCTC. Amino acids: CASSDWDSTYEQYL.

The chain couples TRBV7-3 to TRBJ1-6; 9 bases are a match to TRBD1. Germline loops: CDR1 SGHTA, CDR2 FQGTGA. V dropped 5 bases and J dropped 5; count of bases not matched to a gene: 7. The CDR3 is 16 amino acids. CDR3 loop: CASSPKDRGDNSPLHF. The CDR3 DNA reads TGTGCCAGCAGCCCCAAGGACAGGGGAGATAATTCACCCCTCCACTTT.

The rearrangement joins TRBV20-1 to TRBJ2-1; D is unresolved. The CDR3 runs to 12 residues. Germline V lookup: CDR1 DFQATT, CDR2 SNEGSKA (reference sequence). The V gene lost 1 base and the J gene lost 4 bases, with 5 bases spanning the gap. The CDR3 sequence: CSARGWYNEQFF. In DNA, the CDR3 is TGCAGTGCTAGAGGTTGGTACAATGAGCAGTTCTTC.